These T cell receptor beta chains were read from a single sample in a study of T-cell memory formation after mild COVID-19. TCRdb re-analysed the 5' RACE reads in MiXCR, keeping a single row per CDR3 protein. The repertoire includes 350,000 or so distinct CDR3 sequences, about 21% of them detected once, and around 12% sits in the top ten. The sample consisted of PBMCs or a T cell subset sorted from them (not recorded which). The receptors originated from an adult woman who had mild COVID-19 (a few samples of this study predate the infection). Cell type and time point are not known. CDR3s include the opening cysteine and the closing phenylalanine or tryptophan. A D gene is named only where the DNA matches it firmly. Only some rows state a clone size, as once, few, many or a class for expanded clones.

d_call,v_call,clone_size,j_call,cdr3_aa,cdr3_nt
-,TRBV10-3,-,TRBJ2-3,CAAKSGSDTQYF,TGTGCCGCCAAGTCGGGTTCAGATACGCAGTATTTT
-,TRBV6-2/TRBV6-3,few,TRBJ1-5,CASSYADLNQPQHF,TGTGCCAGCAGTTACGCGGACCTTAATCAGCCCCAGCATTTT
-,TRBV24-1,-,TRBJ1-5,CATSEGTANSPQHF,TGTGCCACCAGTGAGGGGACCGCGAATTCGCCCCAGCATTTT
-,TRBV29-1,-,TRBJ1-2,CSVEDSYYGYTF,TGCAGCGTTGAAGACAGCTACTATGGCTACACCTTC
-,TRBV25-1,few,TRBJ2-5,CASSDSRRRALQETQYF,TGTGCCAGCAGTGACTCCCGACGCAGGGCTCTCCAAGAGACCCAGTACTTC
-,TRBV14,-,TRBJ2-5,CASSPQRRSETQYF,TGTGCCAGCAGCCCCCAGCGCCGTTCGGAGACCCAGTACTTC
TRBD1,TRBV12-3/TRBV12-4,few,TRBJ2-7,CASRPGQSSYEQYF,TGTGCCAGCAGGCCGGGACAGTCCTCCTACGAGCAGTACTTC
-,TRBV29-1,-,TRBJ1-2,CSVEDQDGTYGYTF,TGCAGCGTTGAAGATCAGGACGGAACCTATGGCTACACCTTC
-,TRBV6-6,-,TRBJ2-2,CASSKTGNTGELFF,TGTGCCAGCAGTAAGACAGGGAACACCGGGGAGCTGTTTTTT
TRBD2,TRBV7-2,-,TRBJ2-5,CASSLNGGGRVRETQYF,TGTGCCAGCAGCTTAAACGGAGGCGGGAGGGTAAGGGAGACCCAGTACTTC
-,TRBV29-1,-,TRBJ1-2,CSVRDTSYGYTF,TGCAGCGTTCGGGACACCTCCTATGGCTACACCTTC
-,TRBV9,few,TRBJ2-5,CASSERVGETQYF,TGTGCCAGCAGCGAACGGGTCGGAGAGACCCAGTACTTC
-,TRBV18,-,TRBJ1-1,CASSPGLLNTEAFF,TGTGCCAGCTCACCAGGACTTCTGAACACTGAAGCTTTCTTT
-,TRBV9,many,TRBJ2-5,CASSVAVGQETQYF,TGTGCCAGCAGCGTAGCAGTGGGCCAAGAGACCCAGTACTTC
-,TRBV6-2/TRBV6-3,-,TRBJ2-2,CASSYSKGYPGAVF,TGTGCCAGCAGTTACTCGAAAGGATACCCCGGCGCTGTTTTT
TRBD1,TRBV20-1,few,TRBJ2-7,CSARDQRQGGYEQYF,TGCAGTGCTAGAGATCAACGACAGGGTGGGTACGAGCAGTACTTC
-,TRBV27,many,TRBJ2-7,CASSGLAYEQYF,TGTGCCAGCAGTGGTCTCGCCTACGAGCAGTACTTC
-,TRBV6-5,-,TRBJ1-1,CASSQGTSNTEAFF,TGTGCCAGCAGTCAAGGCACCTCGAACACTGAAGCTTTCTTT
-,TRBV10-3,-,TRBJ1-2,CAIRAQGSGYGYTF,TGTGCCATCAGAGCACAGGGCTCGGGCTATGGCTACACCTTC
TRBD1,TRBV4-3,few,TRBJ1-4,CASSQSGTGPFATNEKLFF,TGCGCCAGCAGCCAATCCGGGACAGGGCCCTTCGCAACTAATGAAAAACTGTTTTTT
TRBD2,TRBV29-1,-,TRBJ2-2,CSVEDATSANTGELFF,TGCAGCGTTGAAGATGCGACTAGCGCAAACACCGGGGAGCTGTTTTTT
-,TRBV20-1,few,TRBJ2-3,CSASRNSPTDTQYF,TGCAGTGCTAGTAGAAACAGTCCCACAGATACGCAGTATTTT
-,TRBV6-2/TRBV6-3,-,TRBJ2-1,CASSYPARGSADDEQFF,TGTGCCAGCAGTTACCCGGCCCGAGGGAGCGCGGACGATGAGCAGTTCTTC
-,TRBV18,-,TRBJ2-5,CASSPNQGQETQYF,TGTGCCAGCTCACCGAATCAGGGCCAAGAGACCCAGTACTTC
-,TRBV6-5,-,TRBJ2-3,CASSYSGLVGLFSTDTQYF,TGTGCCAGCAGTTACTCGGGCCTAGTGGGGCTATTTAGCACAGATACGCAGTATTTT
-,TRBV5-1,few,TRBJ2-1,CASSSSRTTSYNEQFF,TGCGCCAGCAGCTCTTCGCGGACCACCTCCTACAATGAGCAGTTCTTC
-,TRBV20-1,many,TRBJ1-1,CSAPSGDLTEAFF,TGCAGTGCACCGAGCGGGGACCTCACTGAAGCTTTCTTT
TRBD2,TRBV18,-,TRBJ2-7,CASSPRTSNSGEQYF,TGTGCCAGCTCACCGCGGACTAGTAACTCTGGCGAGCAGTACTTC
TRBD2,TRBV9,-,TRBJ2-2,CASSAGGNTGELFF,TGTGCCAGTTCCGCGGGGGGTAACACCGGGGAGCTGTTTTTT
-,TRBV11-2,-,TRBJ1-4,CASSLTGTPYEKLFF,TGTGCCAGCAGTCTGACCGGGACACCATATGAAAAACTGTTTTTT
TRBD2,TRBV7-9,many,TRBJ2-7,CASSSGTSGRGLPWEQYF,TGTGCCAGCAGCTCCGGGACTAGCGGGAGAGGGTTGCCTTGGGAGCAGTACTTC
-,TRBV5-1,few,TRBJ2-3,CASSPGSTADTQYF,TGCGCCAGCAGCCCCGGATCGACCGCAGATACGCAGTATTTT
-,TRBV4-2,few,TRBJ2-7,CASSHPDISYEQYF,TGTGCCAGCAGCCACCCGGACATCTCCTACGAGCAGTACTTC
-,TRBV12-3/TRBV12-4,-,TRBJ1-4,CASSPGTLRLKLFF,TGTGCCAGCAGCCCCGGGACGCTCAGGTTGAAACTGTTTTTT
-,TRBV5-5,-,TRBJ2-3,CASSPAPTTASTDTQYF,TGTGCCAGCAGCCCAGCCCCGACGACAGCGAGCACAGATACGCAGTATTTT
TRBD1,TRBV15,few,TRBJ1-1,CATNHWDSRSLMNTEAFF,TGTGCCACCAACCACTGGGACAGTCGCTCTCTTATGAACACTGAAGCTTTCTTT
TRBD1,TRBV11-3,few,TRBJ2-1,CASSSEGTGVYNEQFF,TGTGCCAGCAGCAGCGAGGGGACAGGGGTTTACAATGAGCAGTTCTTC
-,TRBV30,-,TRBJ1-3,CAWSVWAASISGNTIYF,TGTGCCTGGAGTGTATGGGCAGCTTCCATCTCTGGAAACACCATATATTTT
-,TRBV4-3,few,TRBJ1-1,CASSQDLGGQRPNTEAFF,TGCGCCAGCAGCCAAGATCTAGGGGGTCAACGACCGAACACTGAAGCTTTCTTT
TRBD1,TRBV29-1,many,TRBJ2-5,CSVDSRGQRETQYF,TGCAGCGTTGACTCCAGGGGGCAGAGGGAGACCCAGTACTTC
-,TRBV15,-,TRBJ2-5,CATSSSPDETQYF,TGTGCCACCAGCAGCAGCCCGGACGAGACCCAGTACTTC
-,TRBV12-3/TRBV12-4,few,TRBJ1-2,CASSSRYGYTF,TGTGCCAGCAGTTCCCGTTATGGCTACACCTTC
-,TRBV5-4,-,TRBJ2-3,CASSWDTDTQYF,TGTGCCAGCAGCTGGGACACAGATACGCAGTATTTT
-,TRBV7-8,-,TRBJ2-7,CASSSPSVNYEQYF,TGTGCCAGCAGCTCCCCTAGCGTAAACTACGAGCAGTACTTC
-,TRBV5-1,few,TRBJ2-7,CASSLEQGNDEQYF,TGCGCCAGCAGCTTGGAACAGGGAAACGACGAGCAGTACTTC
TRBD2,TRBV20-1,-,TRBJ2-1,CSARDLGLAGGKNEQFF,TGCAGTGCTAGAGATCTAGGGCTAGCGGGAGGGAAGAATGAGCAGTTCTTC
TRBD1,TRBV29-1,-,TRBJ1-2,CSVEMTGEGTNYGYTF,TGCAGCGTTGAAATGACAGGGGAGGGAACTAACTATGGCTACACCTTC
-,TRBV27,few,TRBJ2-3,CASSLDQPGPDTQYF,TGTGCCAGCAGTTTAGACCAGCCCGGACCAGATACGCAGTATTTT
-,TRBV30,-,TRBJ2-5,CAWTKSRGGATQYF,TGTGCCTGGACCAAGAGCAGGGGAGGGGCGACCCAGTACTTC
-,TRBV12-3/TRBV12-4,few,TRBJ1-2,CASSPTWTFGYTF,TGTGCCAGCAGCCCGACCTGGACCTTTGGCTACACCTTC
TRBD2,TRBV9,few,TRBJ2-1,CASSLGLAGGFNNEQFF,TGTGCCAGCAGCCTCGGACTAGCGGGAGGCTTCAACAATGAGCAGTTCTTC
-,TRBV4-3,-,TRBJ2-3,CASSQDSFSTDTQYF,TGCGCCAGCAGCCAAGATTCCTTTTCCACAGATACGCAGTATTTT
-,TRBV4-3,few,TRBJ1-2,CASSPDGSPNYGYTF,TGCGCCAGCAGCCCCGATGGCAGCCCGAACTATGGCTACACCTTC
-,TRBV5-5,-,TRBJ1-5,CASSPGHINQPQHF,TGTGCCAGTTCGCCGGGACACATCAATCAGCCCCAGCATTTT